Reported below is one T cell receptor (beta chain). The antigen remains unidentified. Sample barcodes and UMIs were carried by the TCR alpha and TCR beta cDNA libraries that 5'RACE generated with constant-segment primers. TCRdb independently ran MiXCR on the 5' RACE reads; one entry per CDR3 protein. Of roughly 350,000 distinct CDR3 sequences listed, around 15% were seen once; the top ten hold roughly 20%. The data are from a study of T-cell memory formation after mild COVID-19. Trimming took off 3 bases at V and 10 bases at J, with 10 bases between the two ends. The CDR3 has 12 residues. Germline loops: CDR1 SGHTA, CDR2 FQGNSA. Study results and caveats: Clones that contracted from day 15 to 85 had balanced CD4/CD8; later expanders were CD4+ biased. Several responding clones turned up in pre-infection memory, indicating that cross-reactive memory may have taken part. Those CD4+ clones that contracted were mainly in CM and EM (CD8+ ones in EMRA).

The sample taken for sequencing was PBMCs or a T cell subset sorted from them (not recorded which). J is TRBJ1-5 and V is TRBV7-2; D is undetermined. The receptor's source is a young man who had mild COVID-19 (a few samples of this study predate the infection). Cell type and time point are not known. CDR3 in DNA: TGTGCCAGCAGCTTGGACGTGGGACCCCAGCATTTT. It yields the protein CASSLDVGPQHF.